This TCR beta chain was documented in a study of OX40 agonist ivuxolimab in advanced cancers. Study-wide background: Patients were given ivuxolimab, an antibody that agonizes OX40 (CD134).

The CDR3 length is 14 residues. V was pared by 5 bases and J by 2 bases, with 6 bases of the junction left unmatched. Germline CDR1 is SGHKS and CDR2 is YYEKEE (reference sequence). Repertoires were generated with immunoSEQ multiplex PCR, while TCRdb's copy carries only in-frame clones and drops some. The data show approximately 68,000 clones, about 89% seen once. Sequences were derived from CD4+ or CD8+ T cells sorted from blood, sampled in a trial of the OX40 agonist ivuxolimab. The receptor was derived from an adult with an advanced solid tumor such as melanoma, head and neck, liver or kidney cancer. The chain uses TRBV5-5 and TRBJ2-7; TRBD1 matches at 8 bases. CDR3: CASRYGQGAYEQYF. CDR3 DNA: TGTGCCAGCAGATATGGACAGGGCGCCTACGAGCAGTACTTC. Combining the CDR3 with reference TRBV5-5 and TRBJ2-7 gives the whole variable domain DAGVTQSPTHLIKTRGQQVTLRCSPISGHKSVSWYQQVLGQGPQFIFQYYEKEERGRGNFPDRFSARQFPNYSSELNVNALLLGDSALYLCASRYGQGAYEQYFGPGTRLTVT.